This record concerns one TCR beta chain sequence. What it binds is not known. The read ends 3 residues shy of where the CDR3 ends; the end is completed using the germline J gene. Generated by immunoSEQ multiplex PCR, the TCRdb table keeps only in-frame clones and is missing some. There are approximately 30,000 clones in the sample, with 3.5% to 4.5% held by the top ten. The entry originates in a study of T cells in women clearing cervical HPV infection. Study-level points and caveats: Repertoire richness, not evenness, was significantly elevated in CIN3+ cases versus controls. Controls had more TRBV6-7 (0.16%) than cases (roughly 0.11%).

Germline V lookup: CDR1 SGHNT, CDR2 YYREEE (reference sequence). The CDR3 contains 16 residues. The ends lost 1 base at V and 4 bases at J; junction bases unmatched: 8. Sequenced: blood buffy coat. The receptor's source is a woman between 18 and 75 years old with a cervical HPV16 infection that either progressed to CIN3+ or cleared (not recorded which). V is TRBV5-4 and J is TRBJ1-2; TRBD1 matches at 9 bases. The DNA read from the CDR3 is TGTGCCAGCAGCTTGAGGAGGGCGGACAGGGGCTATGGC. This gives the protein CASSLRRADRGYG. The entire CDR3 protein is CASSLRRADRGYGYTF. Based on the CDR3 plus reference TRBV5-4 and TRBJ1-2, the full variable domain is ETGVTQSPTHLIKTRGQQVTLRCSSQSGHNTVSWYQQALGQGPQFIFQYYREEENGRGNFPPRFSGLQFPNYSSELNVNALELDDSALYLCASSLRRADRGYGYTFGSGTRLTVV.